The 11 T cell receptor beta chains presented below share a single source sample, sequenced in a study of blood T cell repertoires in COVID-19. Assay used: immunoSEQ multiplex PCR; TCRdb lists only in-frame clones, some missing. This table holds some 180,000 clones, roughly four fifths found once. The sequenced material came from peripheral blood. Every receptor here comes from a human donor in a cohort sampled during active COVID-19.

The rearrangement joins TRBV13 to TRBJ2-5; TRBD2 aligns across 13 bases. The CDR3 spans 15 residues. V trimming: 5 bases; J trimming: 5 bases; junction bases outside the gene matches: 5. Per germline, CDR1 PRHDT and CDR2 FYEKMQ (reference sequence). In DNA form, the CDR3 reads TGTGCCAGCAGCGGAACTAGCGGGGGGGCCGAGACCCAGTACTTC. It yields the protein CASSGTSGGAETQYF.

The chain combines TRBV6-6 with TRBJ2-3; D gene ambiguous. V lost 4 bases to trimming and J lost 0 bases, with 14 bases between them. This CDR3 comprises 16 residues. Germline V gene lookup returns CDR1 MNHNY and CDR2 SVGAGI (reference sequence). CDR3 region: CASSLLTVPSTDTQYF. CDR3 in DNA: TGTGCCAGCAGTTTGCTCACAGTACCTAGCACAGATACGCAGTATTTT.

This clone was observed once. This chain uses TRBV5-1 with TRBJ2-1; tentative D call: TRBD2 (5 bases). This CDR3 spans 16 amino acids. V gave up 4 bases and J gave up 7 bases, with 21 bases separating them. CDR1 and CDR2 from the germline V gene are SGHRS and YFSETQ. The CDR3 nucleotides read TGCGCCAGCAGCGCGGGTAGTACTGGACGGGGAAATGAGCAGTTCTTC. Translating gives CASSAGSTGRGNEQFF.

V and J are TRBV6-5 and TRBJ1-2, with D unresolved. Trimming removed 4 bases from V and 4 bases from J, with 16 bases in between. The CDR3 sequence is 15 residues long. The germline V gene encodes CDR1 MNHEY and CDR2 SVGAGI. CDR3 nucleotide sequence: TGTGCCAGCAGTTTGAGCTTTTCATGGGCCTATGGCTACACCTTC. Translation gives CASSLSFSWAYGYTF.

The chain is built from TRBV5-1 and TRBJ1-1, with D hard to call. The CDR3 runs to 17 residues. Germline V gene data show CDR1 as SGHRS and CDR2 as YFSETQ. Trimming removed 0 bases at V and 0 bases at J, with 15 bases between. CDR3: CASSLATVSAMNTEAFF. In nucleotides, the CDR3 is TGCGCCAGCAGCTTGGCAACAGTCTCAGCCATGAACACTGAAGCTTTCTTT.

This clone occurred a few times. V and J are TRBV19 and TRBJ1-5; TRBD1 aligns across 8 bases. V shed 4 bases, J shed 4 bases, and the junction held 3 bases outside the gene matches. Germline CDR1 LNHDA, CDR2 SQIVND (reference sequence). The CDR3 has 14 residues. CDR3 protein: CASSKGTGNQPQHF. CDR3 bases: TGTGCCAGTAGTAAGGGGACAGGTAATCAGCCCCAGCATTTT.

The chain uses TRBV5-6 and TRBJ1-5; D may be TRBD1 (5 bases). The CDR3 is 15 residues long. Germline CDR1 and CDR2: SGHDT and YYEEEE. Trimming took 4 bases from V and 6 from J, leaving 17 bases between them. CDR3 nucleotides: TGTGCCAGCAGCCCTAAGGGCAGGGAGGGTCAGCCCCAGCATTTT. Protein: CASSPKGREGQPQHF.

DNA for the CDR3: TGTGCCAGCAGTGTGGACCATGGGGGGTCTGGGGCCAACGTCCTGACTTTC. Its translation: CASSVDHGGSGANVLTF. This sequence joins TRBV6-1 and TRBJ2-6, with D possibly matching TRBD2 (6 bases). Germline assignment: CDR1 MNHNS and CDR2 SASEGT. The CDR3 is made up of 17 amino acids. The V gene lost 4 bases and the J gene lost 1 base, with 14 bases spanning the gap.

CDR3 region: CASSLGISDNSPLHF. The CDR3 region has the DNA TGTGCCAGTAGTTTGGGGATTAGCGATAATTCACCCCTCCACTTT. The chain has TRBV19 and TRBJ1-6; D is undetermined. CDR1 LNHDA and CDR2 SQIVND come from the germline V gene (reference sequence). The CDR3 runs to 15 residues. V shed 5 bases and J shed 5 bases, with 13 bases lying between them.

The chain is built from TRBV6-2 or TRBV6-3 and TRBJ2-1, with unresolved D. Looked up from germline, CDR1 is MNHEY and CDR2 is SVGEGT. The CDR3 covers 13 residues. Trimming shortened V by 2 bases and J by 6 bases, and 8 bases separated the two germline ends. CDR3 sequence reads: CASSYGTVNEQFF. The CDR3 nucleotides read TGTGCCAGCAGTTACGGCACAGTCAATGAGCAGTTCTTC.

This chain joins TRBV19 and TRBJ2-1; 10 bases are shared with TRBD1. J gave up 3 bases and V 7 bases, and 9 bases lay outside the gene matches. The V gene's germline CDR1 is LNHDA and CDR2 SQIVND (reference sequence). The CDR3 covers 16 residues. The CDR3 nucleotides read TGTGCCAGTATGGGAATGGGACAGGGGCACTACAATGAGCAGTTCTTC. It translates to CASMGMGQGHYNEQFF.